This T cell receptor (beta chain) was observed in a study of blood T cell repertoires in COVID-19. Study-wide background: Sites in the United States, Italy and Spain provided acute and convalescent COVID-19 samples. T cells, B-cell-depleted T cells, or PBMCs supplied cDNA or gDNA.

Germline CDR1 and CDR2: SGHTS and YDEGEE. With 3 bases clipped from V and 3 bases from J, the junction kept 3 bases outside the gene matches. This CDR3 has 15 residues. In the original workflow: The assay estimated nucleated cells by amplifying reference gene primers. Sequencing was performed with immunoSEQ multiplex PCR; in TCRdb, only in-frame clones are kept and a portion is missing. The V and J calls and clone size were taken over from that table, and D and trimming were inferred from the DNA. Of approximately 250,000 clones listed, 80% to 90% were seen once; the top ten hold more than 4%. The sequence came from a man aged 45-65 years with acute or convalescent COVID-19. The V call is TRBV5-8, the J call TRBJ1-6, with 7 nucleotides matching TRBD1. Material for sequencing was peripheral blood. The CDR3 sequence is CASSSGQVYNSPLHF. The CDR3 DNA reads as TGTGCCAGCAGCTCTGGACAGGTCTATAATTCACCCCTCCACTTT.